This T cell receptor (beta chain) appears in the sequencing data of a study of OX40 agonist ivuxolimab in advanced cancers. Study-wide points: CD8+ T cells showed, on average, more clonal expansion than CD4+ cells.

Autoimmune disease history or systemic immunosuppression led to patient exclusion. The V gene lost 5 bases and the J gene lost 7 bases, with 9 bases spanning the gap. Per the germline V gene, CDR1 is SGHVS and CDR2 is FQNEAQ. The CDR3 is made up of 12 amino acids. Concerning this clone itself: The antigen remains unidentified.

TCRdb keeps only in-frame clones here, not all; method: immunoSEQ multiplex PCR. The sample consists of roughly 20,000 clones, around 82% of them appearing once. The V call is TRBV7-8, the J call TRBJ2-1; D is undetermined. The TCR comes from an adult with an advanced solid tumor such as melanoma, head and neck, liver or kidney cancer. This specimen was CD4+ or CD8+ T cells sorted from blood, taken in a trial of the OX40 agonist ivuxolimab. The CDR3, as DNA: TGTGCCAGCAGCCAGGATCGGAATGAGCAGTTCTTC. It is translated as CASSQDRNEQFF.